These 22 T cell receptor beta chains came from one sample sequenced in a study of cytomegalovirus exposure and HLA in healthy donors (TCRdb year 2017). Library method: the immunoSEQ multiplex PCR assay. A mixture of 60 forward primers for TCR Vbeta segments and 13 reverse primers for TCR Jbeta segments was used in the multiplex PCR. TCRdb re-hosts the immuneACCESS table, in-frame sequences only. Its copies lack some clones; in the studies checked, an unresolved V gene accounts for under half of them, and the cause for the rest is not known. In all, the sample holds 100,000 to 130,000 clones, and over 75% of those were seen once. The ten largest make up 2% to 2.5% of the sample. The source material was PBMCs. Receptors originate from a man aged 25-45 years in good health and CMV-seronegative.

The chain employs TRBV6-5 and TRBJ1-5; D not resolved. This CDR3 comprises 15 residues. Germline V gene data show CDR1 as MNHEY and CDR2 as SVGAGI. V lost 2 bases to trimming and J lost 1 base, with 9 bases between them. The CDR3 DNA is TGTGCCAGCAGTTACAAGGGCGGGAGCAATCAGCCCCAGCATTTT. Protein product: CASSYKGGSNQPQHF.

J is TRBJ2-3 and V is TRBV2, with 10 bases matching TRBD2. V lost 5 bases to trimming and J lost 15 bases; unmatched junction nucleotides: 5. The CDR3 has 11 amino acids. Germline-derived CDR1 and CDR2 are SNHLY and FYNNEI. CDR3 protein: CASSLAGGYYF. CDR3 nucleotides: TGTGCCAGCAGTTTAGCGGGAGGTTATTATTTT.

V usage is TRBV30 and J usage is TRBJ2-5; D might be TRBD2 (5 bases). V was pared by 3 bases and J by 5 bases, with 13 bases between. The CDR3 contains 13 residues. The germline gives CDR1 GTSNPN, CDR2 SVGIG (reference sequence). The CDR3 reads CAWSLTRWETQYF. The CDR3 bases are TGTGCCTGGAGCTTAACTAGGTGGGAGACCCAGTACTTC.

The CDR3 coding sequence is TGTGCCTGGAGTGGGCCCGGGACAGGCACAGTGAACACTGAAGCTTTCTTT. Translating gives CAWSGPGTGTVNTEAFF. This sequence joins TRBV30 and TRBJ1-1; TRBD1 aligns across 8 bases. Germline values: CDR1 GTSNPN, CDR2 SVGIG (reference sequence). This CDR3 is 17 amino acids long. The J segment lost 0 bases and the V segment lost 1 base, leaving 10 bases of the junction unmatched.

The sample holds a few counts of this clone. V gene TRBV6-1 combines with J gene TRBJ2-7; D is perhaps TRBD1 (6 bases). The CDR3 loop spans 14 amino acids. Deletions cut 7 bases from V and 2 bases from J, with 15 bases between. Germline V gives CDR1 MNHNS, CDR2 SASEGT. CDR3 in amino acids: CASTPGQTTYEQYF. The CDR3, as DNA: TGTGCCAGCACTCCCGGACAGACAACCTACGAGCAGTACTTC.

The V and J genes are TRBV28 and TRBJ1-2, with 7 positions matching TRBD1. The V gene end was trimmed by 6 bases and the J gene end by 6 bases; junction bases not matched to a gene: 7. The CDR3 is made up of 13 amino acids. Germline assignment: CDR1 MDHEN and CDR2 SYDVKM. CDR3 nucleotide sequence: TGTGCCAGCAGAGTTGGGACAGATGATGGCTACACCTTC. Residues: CASRVGTDDGYTF.

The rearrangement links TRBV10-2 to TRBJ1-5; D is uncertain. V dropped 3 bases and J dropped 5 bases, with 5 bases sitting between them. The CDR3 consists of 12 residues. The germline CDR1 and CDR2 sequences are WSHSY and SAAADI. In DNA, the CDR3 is TGCGCCAGCAGTGAAGCGGATCAGCCCCAGCATTTT. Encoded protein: CASSEADQPQHF.

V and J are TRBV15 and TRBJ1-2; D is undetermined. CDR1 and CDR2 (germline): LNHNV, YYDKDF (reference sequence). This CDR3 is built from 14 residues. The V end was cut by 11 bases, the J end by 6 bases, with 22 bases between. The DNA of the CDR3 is TGTGCCGCCTTGCCGCGACTCCAGTACCATGGCTACACCTTC. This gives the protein CAALPRLQYHGYTF.

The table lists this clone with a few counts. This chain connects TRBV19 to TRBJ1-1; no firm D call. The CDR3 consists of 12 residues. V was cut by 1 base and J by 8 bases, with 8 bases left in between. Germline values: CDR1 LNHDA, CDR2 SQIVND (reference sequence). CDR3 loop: CASSIGGAEAFF. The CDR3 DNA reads TGTGCCAGTAGTATAGGCGGCGCAGAAGCTTTCTTT.

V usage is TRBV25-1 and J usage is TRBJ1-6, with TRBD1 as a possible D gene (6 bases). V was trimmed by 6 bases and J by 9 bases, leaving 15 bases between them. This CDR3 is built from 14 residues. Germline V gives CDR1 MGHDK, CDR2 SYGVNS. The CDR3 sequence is CASSRAGESSPLHF. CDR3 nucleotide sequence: TGTGCCAGCAGCCGAGCAGGGGAAAGTTCACCCCTCCACTTT.

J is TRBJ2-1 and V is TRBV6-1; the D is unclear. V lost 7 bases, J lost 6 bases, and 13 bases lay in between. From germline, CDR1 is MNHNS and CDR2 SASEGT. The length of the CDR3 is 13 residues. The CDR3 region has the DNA TGTGCCAGCACCGTGGGCCTACGCAATGAGCAGTTCTTC. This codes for CASTVGLRNEQFF.

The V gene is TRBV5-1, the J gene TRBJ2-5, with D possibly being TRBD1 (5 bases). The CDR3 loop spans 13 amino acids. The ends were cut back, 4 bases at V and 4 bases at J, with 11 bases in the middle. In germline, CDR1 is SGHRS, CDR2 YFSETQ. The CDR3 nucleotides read TGCGCCAGCAGCACAACAGGAAGAGAGACCCAGTACTTC. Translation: CASSTTGRETQYF.

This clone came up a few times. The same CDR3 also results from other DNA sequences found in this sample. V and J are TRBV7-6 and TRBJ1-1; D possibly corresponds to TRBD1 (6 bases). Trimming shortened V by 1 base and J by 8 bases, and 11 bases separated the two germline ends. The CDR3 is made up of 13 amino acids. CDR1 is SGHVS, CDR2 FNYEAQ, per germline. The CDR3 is CASSLGTATEAFF. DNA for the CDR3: TGTGCCAGCAGCTTAGGGACAGCTACGGAAGCTTTCTTT.

The CDR3 nucleotides are TGTGCCAGCTCACCACTTCAGCGGGACGACTCCTACGAGCAGTACTTC. Translation gives CASSPLQRDDSYEQYF. The genes are TRBV18 and TRBJ2-7, with 7 bases identical to TRBD2. The V gene's germline CDR1 is KGHSH and CDR2 LQKENI. Losses at the gene ends were 1 base for V and 0 bases for J; bases not matched to a gene: 6. This CDR3 spans 16 amino acids.

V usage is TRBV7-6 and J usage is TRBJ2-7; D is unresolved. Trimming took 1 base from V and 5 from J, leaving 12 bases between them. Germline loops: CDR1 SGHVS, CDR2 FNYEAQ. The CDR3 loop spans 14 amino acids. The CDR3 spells CASSLGPLDDEQYF. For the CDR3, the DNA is TGTGCCAGCAGCTTAGGGCCCCTAGACGACGAGCAGTACTTC.

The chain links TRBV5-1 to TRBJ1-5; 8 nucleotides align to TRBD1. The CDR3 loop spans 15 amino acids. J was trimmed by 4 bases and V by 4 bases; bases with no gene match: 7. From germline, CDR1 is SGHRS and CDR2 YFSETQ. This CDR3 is CASSQGTGSNQPQHF. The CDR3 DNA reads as TGCGCCAGCAGCCAAGGGACAGGTTCGAATCAGCCCCAGCATTTT. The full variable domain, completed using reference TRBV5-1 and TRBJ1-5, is KAGVTQTPRYLIKTRGQQVTLSCSPISGHRSVSWYQQTPGQGLQFLFEYFSETQRNKGNFPGRFSGRQFSNSRSEMNVSTLELGDSALYLCASSQGTGSNQPQHFGDGTRLSIL.

CDR3 amino acids: CSVGQPDQPQHF. The CDR3 DNA follows: TGCAGCGTCGGACAGCCGGATCAGCCCCAGCATTTT. The chain combines TRBV29-1 with TRBJ1-5; a weak D match, TRBD1 (6 bases). Germline CDR1 reads SQVTM; CDR2 reads ANQGSEA. V dropped 6 bases and J dropped 5 bases, with 11 bases sitting between them. This CDR3 comprises 12 residues.

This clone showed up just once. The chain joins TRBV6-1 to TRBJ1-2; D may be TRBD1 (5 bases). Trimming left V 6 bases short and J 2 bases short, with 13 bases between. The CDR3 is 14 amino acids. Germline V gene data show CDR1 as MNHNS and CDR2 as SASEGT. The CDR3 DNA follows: TGTGCCAGCAGACCACAGGACACAAACTATGGCTACACCTTC. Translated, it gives CASRPQDTNYGYTF.

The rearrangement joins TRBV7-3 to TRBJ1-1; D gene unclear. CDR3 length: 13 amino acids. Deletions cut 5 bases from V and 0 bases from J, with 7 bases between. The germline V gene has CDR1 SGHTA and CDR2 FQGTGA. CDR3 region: CASSAGLNTEAFF. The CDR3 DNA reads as TGTGCCAGCAGCGCCGGTCTGAACACTGAAGCTTTCTTT.

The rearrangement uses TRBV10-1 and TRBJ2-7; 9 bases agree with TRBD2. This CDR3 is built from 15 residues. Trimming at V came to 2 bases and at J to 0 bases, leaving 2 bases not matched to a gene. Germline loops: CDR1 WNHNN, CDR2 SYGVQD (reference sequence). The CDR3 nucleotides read TGCGCCAGCAGTGAGGCGGGAGGGGACTCCTACGAGCAGTACTTC. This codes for CASSEAGGDSYEQYF.

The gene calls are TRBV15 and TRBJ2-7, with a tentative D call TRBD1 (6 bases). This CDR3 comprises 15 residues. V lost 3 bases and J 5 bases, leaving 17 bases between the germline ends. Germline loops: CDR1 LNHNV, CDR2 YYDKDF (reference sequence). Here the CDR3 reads CATSRAGQGKNEQYF. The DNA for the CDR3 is TGTGCCACCAGCAGGGCCGGGCAGGGGAAAAACGAGCAGTACTTC.

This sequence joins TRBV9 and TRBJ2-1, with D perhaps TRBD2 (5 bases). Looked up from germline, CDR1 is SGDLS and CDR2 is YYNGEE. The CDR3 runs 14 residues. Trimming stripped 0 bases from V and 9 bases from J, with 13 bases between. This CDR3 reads CASSVVTRASEQFF. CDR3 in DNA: TGTGCCAGCAGCGTAGTGACGAGGGCCAGTGAGCAGTTCTTC.